These 6 T cell receptor beta chains originate from one sample sequenced in a study of glioma-infiltrating T cells. TCR alpha and beta CDR3 regions were amplified from RNA using iRepertoire nested multiplex PCR. TCRdb reprocessed the multiplex PCR reads with MiXCR, giving one entry per CDR3 protein. The data contain around 190,000 distinct CDR3 sequences, about 46% of them singletons. Sequenced: glioma tissue, nonneoplastic brain tissue, or PBMCs (not recorded which). These receptors all come from a human donor with low-grade glioma or glioblastoma, undergoing nonglioma brain surgery, or in good health (not recorded which).

This clonotype occurred a few times. V gene TRBV29-1 combines with J gene TRBJ1-2; weak D call: TRBD1 (5 bases). The V gene's germline CDR1 is SQVTM and CDR2 ANQGSEA. Trimming removed 3 bases at V and 5 bases at J, with 13 bases between. The CDR3 consists of 13 residues. The CDR3 region has the DNA TGCAGCGTTGACCGGGACCCACTTTATGGCTACACCTTC. As protein: CSVDRDPLYGYTF.

This chain connects TRBV19 to TRBJ2-3; 12 nucleotides match TRBD2. The germline CDR1 and CDR2 sequences are LNHDA and SQIVND (reference sequence). Trimming at V came to 7 bases and at J to 0 bases, leaving 23 bases not matched to a gene. The CDR3 length is 22 residues. The CDR3 reads CASTTNTGPTGTSGSSTDTQYF. For the CDR3, the DNA is TGTGCCAGTACCACCAATACGGGGCCCACAGGGACTAGCGGGTCTAGCACAGATACGCAGTATTTT.

This clonotype has at least ten counts. The chain recombines TRBV7-8 with TRBJ1-5; no clear D gene. Trimming shortened V by 5 bases and J by 4 bases, and 9 bases separated the two germline ends. Germline lookup yields CDR1 SGHVS and CDR2 FQNEAQ. The CDR3 length is 13 residues. The CDR3 region has the DNA TGTGCCAGCAGCCCACAGAGGAATCAGCCCCAGCATTTT. It is translated as CASSPQRNQPQHF.

This chain uses TRBV5-4 with TRBJ2-3, with D perhaps TRBD2 (6 bases). Trimming removed 6 bases at V and 2 bases at J, with 19 bases between. CDR3 size: 16 residues. Per germline, CDR1 SGHNT and CDR2 YYREEE (reference sequence). The CDR3 coding sequence is TGTGCCAGCATCTACCGAGGGGCGGGAACCACAGATACGCAGTATTTT. This gives the protein CASIYRGAGTTDTQYF.

This clonotype came up a few times. This may arise from a read error, as a much more abundant clone is one base away. Because the CDR3 is missing its conserved closing phenylalanine or tryptophan, this is likely a read error. The genes are TRBV20-1 and TRBJ2-7; D is unclear. Trimming shortened V by 2 bases and J by 4 bases, and 12 bases separated the two germline ends. The CDR3 contains 13 residues. Per the germline V gene, CDR1 is DFQATT and CDR2 is SNEGSKA (reference sequence). The CDR3 protein is CSARTLYGYEQYL. CDR3 coding DNA: TGCAGTGCTAGAACACTGTACGGGTACGAGCAGTACCTC.

This clonotype is a singleton in its sample. This may come from a read error, since a much larger clone is one base off. Because it lacks the conserved phenylalanine or tryptophan at the end, this CDR3 is likely a read error. The chain has TRBV15 and TRBJ2-7; 11 nucleotides agree with TRBD2. The CDR3 covers 17 residues. Germline CDR1 and CDR2: LNHNV and YYDKDF (reference sequence). V gave up 1 base and J gave up 0 bases; unmatched junction bases: 5. DNA for the CDR3: TGTGCCACCAGCAGAGGGGGCGGGACTAGCGGCTCCTACGAGCAGTACCTC. Translated: CATSRGGGTSGSYEQYL.